One and the same sample provided the 26 T cell receptor beta chains below, sequenced in a study of blood T cells in healthy people across ages. A sample-barcoded 5' primer and a J-beta primer mix were used in a second PCR of about 7 to 12 cycles. MiXCR was run by TCRdb on the 5' RACE reads, yielding one entry per CDR3 protein. There are some 370,000 distinct CDR3 sequences in the sample; about 52% occur only once, and approximately 51% lies in the top ten. The sequenced sample consisted of blood. These receptors all stem from a man between 60 and 75 years old in good health.

The chain joins TRBV7-3 to TRBJ2-7, with D perhaps TRBD2 (6 bases). Germline assignment: CDR1 SGHTA and CDR2 FQGTGA. CDR3 size: 15 residues. With 6 bases removed from V and 0 bases from J, the gap between germline ends came to 15 bases. CDR3 region: CASSLSPSASYEQYF. CDR3 nucleotides: TGTGCCAGCAGTCTGTCCCCTAGCGCCTCCTACGAGCAGTACTTC.

This clonotype was counted between two and nine times. The chain couples TRBV20-1 to TRBJ2-7; D unclear. Germline CDR1 reads DFQATT; CDR2 reads SNEGSKA (reference sequence). The germline V and J ends were trimmed by 6 bases and 4 bases, with 16 bases remaining between them. The CDR3 is 13 residues long. The CDR3 sequence is CSAPDLTDYEQYF. CDR3 nucleotide sequence: TGCAGTGCACCCGACCTTACTGATTACGAGCAGTACTTC.

This chain links TRBV5-1 with TRBJ2-5, with 10 bases fitting TRBD2. This CDR3 spans 16 amino acids. Per germline, CDR1 SGHRS and CDR2 YFSETQ. V was pared by 2 bases and J by 5 bases, with 9 bases of the junction left unmatched. Here the CDR3 DNA reads TGCGCCAGCAGCTTAACGGCTAGCGGGAGAAGTGAGACCCAGTACTTC. This codes for CASSLTASGRSETQYF.

V and J are TRBV2 and TRBJ2-2, with D hard to call. Trimming removed 3 bases from V and 4 bases from J, with 18 bases in between. Looked up from germline, CDR1 is SNHLY and CDR2 is FYNNEI. The CDR3 contains 17 residues. The CDR3 spells CASSEAPWRSRTGELFF. The CDR3 DNA sequence: TGTGCCAGCAGTGAGGCACCGTGGCGGTCTCGCACCGGGGAGCTGTTTTTT.

This clonotype turned up a few times. V and J are TRBV6-1 and TRBJ2-3; 7 bases align to TRBD1. CDR1 and CDR2 from the germline V gene are MNHNS and SASEGT. This CDR3 region has 14 residues. Trimming cost V 5 bases and J 0 bases; bases outside gene matches: 2. The CDR3 region is CASSRQGSTDTQYF. The DNA of the CDR3 is TGTGCCAGCAGTCGACAGGGTAGCACAGATACGCAGTATTTT.

The gene calls are TRBV3-1 and TRBJ2-4; 8 bases are a match to TRBD1. Germline CDR1 is LGHDT and CDR2 is YNNKEL (reference sequence). CDR3 size: 15 residues. V gave up 4 bases and J gave up 7 bases; unmatched junction bases: 9. Here the CDR3 DNA reads TGTGCCAGCAGCCGATGGACAGGGTATGGGAACATTCAGTACTTC. It translates to CASSRWTGYGNIQYF.

This clonotype was counted between two and nine times. The rearrangement joins TRBV20-1 to TRBJ1-2; D possibly corresponds to TRBD1 (5 bases). The V end was cut by 2 bases, the J end by 5 bases, with 15 bases between. Per germline, CDR1 DFQATT and CDR2 SNEGSKA (reference sequence). CDR3 size: 14 residues. Here the CDR3 DNA reads TGCAGTGCTAGAATTACAGAGGGGAAATATGGCTACACCTTC. Protein sequence: CSARITEGKYGYTF.

The chain joins TRBV3-1 to TRBJ2-3, with D maybe TRBD2 (5 bases). Germline CDR1 reads LGHDT; CDR2 reads YNNKEL (reference sequence). Between the trimmed V and J ends, which lost 4 bases and 6 bases, there was a span of 8 bases. The CDR3 is made up of 12 amino acids. The CDR3 here is CASSRTRDTQYF. CDR3 coding DNA: TGTGCCAGCAGCCGGACTCGCGATACGCAGTATTTT.

This clonotype was counted between two and nine times. This chain connects TRBV29-1 to TRBJ1-2; 7 nucleotides agree with TRBD1. This CDR3 has 13 residues. Trimming took 4 bases from V and 1 from J; bases not matched to a gene: 3. Germline V gene data show CDR1 as SQVTM and CDR2 as ANQGSEA. The DNA for the CDR3 is TGCAGCGTTGGACAGGGTTATAACTATGGCTACACCTTC. Protein: CSVGQGYNYGYTF.

The V call is TRBV20-1, the J call TRBJ1-5; 7 nucleotides match TRBD1. The V gene end was trimmed by 6 bases and the J gene end by 3 bases; junction bases not matched to a gene: 11. CDR3 length: 15 residues. The germline V gene encodes CDR1 DFQATT and CDR2 SNEGSKA (reference sequence). This CDR3 is CSALTGADANQPQHF. Written as DNA, the CDR3 is TGCAGTGCCCTAACAGGGGCGGACGCCAATCAGCCCCAGCATTTT.

A few counts support this clonotype. The chain combines TRBV20-1 with TRBJ2-7; the D gene is possibly TRBD2 (5 bases). Germline-derived CDR1 and CDR2 are DFQATT and SNEGSKA (reference sequence). The CDR3 runs 13 residues. The V end lost 6 bases, the J end lost 2 bases, and 14 bases lay between the germline ends. The CDR3 bases are TGCAGTGCACACGCCGAGGAGGCCTACGAGCAGTACTTC. Its protein product is CSAHAEEAYEQYF.

This chain connects TRBV20-1 to TRBJ2-7, with D hard to call. Trimming took 7 bases from V and 6 from J, leaving 7 bases between them. Germline V gene lookup returns CDR1 DFQATT and CDR2 SNEGSKA (reference sequence). The CDR3 is 9 residues long. Here the CDR3 DNA reads TGCAGTGTCGCCGCCGAGCAGTACTTC. Its translation is CSVAAEQYF.

DNA of the CDR3: TGTGCCAGCAGCCTGCCCGGGACAGGGGTGCGAGAGACCCAGTACTTC. As protein: CASSLPGTGVRETQYF. The chain carries TRBV5-4 and TRBJ2-5, with 10 nucleotides matching TRBD1. V was clipped by 4 bases and J by 4 bases; unmatched bases: 10. CDR1 is SGHNT and CDR2 is YYREEE in the germline V gene (reference sequence). This CDR3 is 16 amino acids long.

This clonotype was counted a few times. V is TRBV6-5 and J is TRBJ2-7; 14 bases are a match to TRBD2. In germline, CDR1 is MNHEY, CDR2 SVGAGI. After removal of 6 bases from V and 5 bases from J, the junction contained 9 bases not matched to a gene. The CDR3 has 16 residues. This CDR3 reads CASSGTSGSRGNEQYF. CDR3 coding DNA: TGTGCCAGCAGCGGGACTAGCGGGAGTCGGGGCAACGAGCAGTACTTC.

The chain links TRBV12-3 or TRBV12-4 to TRBJ2-7, with 8 bases identical to TRBD1. Trimming removed 6 bases from V and 5 bases from J; junction bases left unmatched: 15. The CDR3 totals 16 residues. The CDR3 bases are TGTGCCAGCAGCAACACTGGGGGGACAGGTTCCAACGAGCAGTACTTC. As protein: CASSNTGGTGSNEQYF.

V gene TRBV20-1 combines with J gene TRBJ2-7, with 7 bases lining up with TRBD2. The germline V gene encodes CDR1 DFQATT and CDR2 SNEGSKA (reference sequence). The V gene end was trimmed by 5 bases and the J gene end by 4 bases; junction bases not matched to a gene: 11. This CDR3 region has 14 residues. CDR3 residues: CSASSGEGIYEQYF. CDR3 nucleotides: TGCAGTGCTTCATCCGGGGAGGGCATATACGAGCAGTACTTC.

As concerns this clonotype: A much bigger clone sits one base away, suggesting this may be a read error. The chain joins TRBV5-1 to TRBJ2-1; D call uncertain. The DNA end is more similar to TRBJ2-7, so the J call may be wrong. This CDR3 comprises 14 residues. CDR1 SGHRS and CDR2 YFSETQ come from the germline V gene. In DNA form, the CDR3 reads TGCGCCAGCAGCTTGACAATAGTGGGCAATGAGCAGTACTTC. It yields the protein CASSLTIVGNEQYF.

The V gene is TRBV10-3, the J gene TRBJ2-3; 10 bases align to TRBD1. This CDR3 has 17 amino acids. The V gene's germline CDR1 is ENHRY and CDR2 SYGVKD. V trimming: 6 bases; J trimming: 4 bases; junction bases outside the gene matches: 13. The CDR3 is CAIRPQTTGGPADTQYF. The CDR3 nucleotides read TGTGCCATCAGGCCCCAAACGACAGGGGGCCCCGCAGATACGCAGTATTTT.

The J gene is TRBJ2-1, the V gene TRBV7-2; possible D gene TRBD1, 7 bases. CDR3 length: 13 residues. Germline values: CDR1 SGHTA, CDR2 FQGNSA. Trimming pared 8 bases from V and 10 bases from J, leaving 18 bases between. The CDR3 DNA reads TGTGCCAGCGGCAGGGGGGTCTTCGAGGAGCAGTTCTTC. As protein: CASGRGVFEEQFF. The complete variable domain, with remaining parts taken from reference TRBV7-2 and TRBJ2-1, reads GAGVSQSPSNKVTEKGKDVELRCDPISGHTALYWYRQSLGQGLEFLIYFQGNSAPDKSGLPSDRFSAERTGGSVSTLTIQRTQQEDSAVYLCASGRGVFEEQFFGPGTRLTVL.

V is TRBV7-8 and J is TRBJ1-3, with D perhaps TRBD1 (5 bases). Germline loops: CDR1 SGHVS, CDR2 FQNEAQ. The CDR3 length is 16 residues. Trimming pared 3 bases from V and 4 bases from J, leaving 16 bases between. Here the CDR3 reads CASSLGRIAWGNTIYF. CDR3 in DNA: TGTGCCAGCAGCTTGGGGCGCATAGCTTGGGGAAACACCATATATTTT.

The chain uses TRBV6-5 and TRBJ2-5; 8 nucleotides align to TRBD1. Losses at the gene ends were 7 bases for V and 7 bases for J; bases not matched to a gene: 8. This CDR3 has 13 residues. Germline loops: CDR1 MNHEY, CDR2 SVGAGI. The CDR3 DNA sequence: TGTGCCAGCACCGGACAGGGTATGGGGACCCAGTACTTC. It specifies CASTGQGMGTQYF.

This chain connects TRBV29-1 to TRBJ2-3; either TRBD1 or TRBD2 may fit D (7 bases each). This CDR3 spans 17 amino acids. Germline V lookup: CDR1 SQVTM, CDR2 ANQGSEA. The germline V and J ends were trimmed by 2 bases and 4 bases, with 22 bases remaining between them. CDR3 nucleotides: TGCAGCGTTGAAATGGTGGGAGGGGGCCGACGGTCAGATACGCAGTATTTT. Protein: CSVEMVGGGRRSDTQYF.

V and J are TRBV12-3 or TRBV12-4 and TRBJ2-1; D may be TRBD1 (5 bases). V gave up 8 bases and J gave up 4 bases, with 18 bases separating them. The length of the CDR3 is 15 residues. In DNA form, the CDR3 reads TGTGCCAGCGGGCGGACGGAAGCAGGGTACAATGAGCAGTTCTTC. The encoded protein is CASGRTEAGYNEQFF.

The chain links TRBV4-2 to TRBJ2-7, with a tentative D call TRBD1 (5 bases). The germline gives CDR1 LGHNA, CDR2 YNFKEQ. The CDR3 covers 17 residues. The ends were cut back, 0 bases at V and 6 bases at J, with 21 bases in the middle. CDR3 sequence (DNA): TGTGCCAGCAGCCAAGATCGCGTCCGAGCAGGGTCGGGCGAGCAGTACTTC. Its protein is CASSQDRVRAGSGEQYF.

The gene calls are TRBV28 and TRBJ2-3, with D perhaps TRBD2 (5 bases). V lost 5 bases to trimming and J lost 4 bases, with 16 bases between them. Germline loops: CDR1 MDHEN, CDR2 SYDVKM. This CDR3 contains 15 residues. The CDR3 sequence is CASSTAGILADTQYF. The CDR3, as DNA: TGTGCCAGCAGTACCGCCGGGATTTTGGCAGATACGCAGTATTTT.

The V and J genes are TRBV12-3 or TRBV12-4 and TRBJ1-5, with 8 nucleotides matching TRBD1. Germline trimming cut 6 bases from V and 3 bases from J; bases unmatched to any gene: 7. There are 15 residues in the CDR3. CDR3 DNA sequence: TGTGCCAGCAGGGGGGGACAGGCGGACAATCAGCCCCAGCATTTT. The encoded protein is CASRGGQADNQPQHF.